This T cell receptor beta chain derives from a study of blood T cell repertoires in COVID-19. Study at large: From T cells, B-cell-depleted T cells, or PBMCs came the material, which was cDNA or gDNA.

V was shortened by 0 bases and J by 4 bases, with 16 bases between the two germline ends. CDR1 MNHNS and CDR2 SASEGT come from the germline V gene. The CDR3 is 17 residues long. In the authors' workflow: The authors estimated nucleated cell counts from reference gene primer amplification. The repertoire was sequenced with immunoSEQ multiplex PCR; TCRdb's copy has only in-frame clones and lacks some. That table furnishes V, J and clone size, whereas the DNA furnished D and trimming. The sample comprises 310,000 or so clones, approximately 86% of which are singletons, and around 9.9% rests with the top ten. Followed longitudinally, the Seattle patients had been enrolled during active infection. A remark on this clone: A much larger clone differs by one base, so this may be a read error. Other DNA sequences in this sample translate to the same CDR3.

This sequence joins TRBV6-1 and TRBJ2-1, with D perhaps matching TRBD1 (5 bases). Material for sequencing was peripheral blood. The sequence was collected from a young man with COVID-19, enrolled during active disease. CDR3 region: CASSEAHPIDRYNEQFF. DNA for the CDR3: TGTGCCAGCAGTGAAGCTCACCCAATAGACAGATACAATGAGCAGTTCTTC.